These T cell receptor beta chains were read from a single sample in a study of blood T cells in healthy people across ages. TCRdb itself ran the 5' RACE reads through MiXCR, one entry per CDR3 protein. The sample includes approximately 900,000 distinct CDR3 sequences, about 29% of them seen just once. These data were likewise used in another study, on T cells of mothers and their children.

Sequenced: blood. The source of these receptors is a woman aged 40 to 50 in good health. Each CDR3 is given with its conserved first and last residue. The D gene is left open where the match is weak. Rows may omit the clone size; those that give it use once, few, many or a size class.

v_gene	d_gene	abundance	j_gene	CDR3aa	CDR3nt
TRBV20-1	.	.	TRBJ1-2	CSARDRAGYYGYTF	TGCAGTGCTAGAGATAGGGCCGGATACTATGGCTACACCTTC
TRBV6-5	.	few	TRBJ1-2	CASRDDRPYGYTF	TGTGCCAGCAGGGACGACAGACCCTATGGCTACACCTTC
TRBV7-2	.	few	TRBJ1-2	CASSKGVSDGYTF	TGTGCCAGCAGTAAAGGGGTTTCGGATGGCTACACCTTC
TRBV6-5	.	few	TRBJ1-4	CASSPWQGTNEKLFF	TGTGCCAGCAGCCCCTGGCAGGGCACTAATGAAAAACTGTTTTTT
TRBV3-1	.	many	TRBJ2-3	CASSPHGFPPSDTQYF	TGTGCCAGCAGCCCGCACGGCTTCCCTCCTTCTGATACGCAGTATTTT
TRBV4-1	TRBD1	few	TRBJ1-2	CASSQEGSPNIRDRANYGYTF	TGCGCCAGCAGCCAAGAAGGTTCACCGAACATCCGGGACAGAGCTAACTATGGCTACACCTTC
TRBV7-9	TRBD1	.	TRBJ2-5	CAGTQRDRYDETQYF	TGTGCCGGCACCCAAAGGGACAGATATGATGAGACCCAGTACTTC
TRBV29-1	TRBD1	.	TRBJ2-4	CSVVTGGEGNIQYF	TGCAGCGTTGTGACAGGGGGCGAAGGAAACATTCAGTACTTC
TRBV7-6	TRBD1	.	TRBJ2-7	CASSSIRQGYEQYF	TGTGCCAGCAGCTCAATTCGACAGGGCTACGAGCAGTACTTC
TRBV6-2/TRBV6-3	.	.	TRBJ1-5	CASSSGASNQPQHF	TGTGCCAGCTCCTCGGGGGCGAGCAATCAGCCCCAGCATTTT
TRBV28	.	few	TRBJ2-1	CASSPSRTYNEQFF	TGTGCCAGCAGTCCCTCTCGGACCTACAATGAGCAGTTCTTC
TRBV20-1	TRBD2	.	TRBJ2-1	CSAPLAGGNNEQFF	TGCAGTGCCCCCCTAGCGGGGGGTAACAATGAGCAGTTCTTC
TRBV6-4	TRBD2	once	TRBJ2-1	CASSVSLAGGGEQFF	TGTGCCAGCAGTGTAAGTCTAGCGGGGGGAGGAGAGCAGTTCTTC
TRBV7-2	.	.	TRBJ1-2	CASSALLGPANYGYTF	TGTGCCAGCAGCGCCCTCTTGGGGCCAGCTAACTATGGCTACACCTTC
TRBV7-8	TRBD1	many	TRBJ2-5	CASSPWTGGVETQYF	TGTGCCAGCAGCCCCTGGACAGGGGGCGTGGAGACCCAGTACTTC
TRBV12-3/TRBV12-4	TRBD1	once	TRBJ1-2	CASRTDRGSGYTF	TGTGCCAGCAGGACCGACAGGGGGTCGGGCTACACCTTC
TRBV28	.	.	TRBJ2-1	CASSEAGAHSEQFF	TGTGCCAGCAGCGAAGCGGGCGCGCACAGTGAGCAGTTCTTC
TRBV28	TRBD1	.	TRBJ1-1	CARSLRTGMNTEAFF	TGTGCCCGCAGTTTAAGGACAGGCATGAACACTGAAGCTTTCTTT
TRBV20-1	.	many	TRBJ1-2	CSARAQSERLNYGYTF	TGCAGTGCTAGAGCTCAAAGTGAAAGGCTAAACTATGGCTACACCTTC
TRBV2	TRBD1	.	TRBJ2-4	CATALTGGKNIQYF	TGTGCCACCGCATTGACAGGGGGCAAAAACATTCAGTACTTC
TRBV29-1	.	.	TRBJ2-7	CSVEGVGTEQYF	TGCAGCGTTGAGGGGGTGGGGACAGAGCAGTACTTC
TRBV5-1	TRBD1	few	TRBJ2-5	CASSLSRGQGETQYF	TGCGCCAGCAGCTTGAGCAGGGGGCAGGGAGAGACCCAGTACTTC
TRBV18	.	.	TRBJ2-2	CASSPKSGPTGELFF	TGTGCCAGCTCACCGAAGTCCGGTCCCACCGGGGAGCTGTTTTTT
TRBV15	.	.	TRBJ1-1	CATSSGRVNTEAFF	TGTGCCACCAGCAGTGGTAGGGTCAACACTGAAGCTTTCTTT
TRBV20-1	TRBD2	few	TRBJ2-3	CSASWAGGDFSTDTQYF	TGCAGTGCTAGTTGGGCGGGGGGTGACTTTAGCACAGATACGCAGTATTTT
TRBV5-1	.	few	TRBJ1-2	CASSLETGRGGYTF	TGCGCCAGCAGCTTGGAGACCGGGAGAGGTGGCTACACCTTC
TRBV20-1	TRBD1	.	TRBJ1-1	CSAPQGWTEAFF	TGCAGTGCTCCACAGGGGTGGACTGAAGCTTTCTTT
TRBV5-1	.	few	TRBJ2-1	CASRTSWGINEQFF	TGCGCCAGCAGAACTAGCTGGGGGATTAATGAGCAGTTCTTC
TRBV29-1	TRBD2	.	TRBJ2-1	CSVQTSGSLHEQFF	TGCAGCGTCCAAACTAGCGGGAGTTTACATGAGCAGTTCTTC
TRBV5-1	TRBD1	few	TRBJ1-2	CASSLAAGQGSGYTF	TGCGCCAGCAGCTTGGCCGCGGGACAGGGGAGCGGCTACACCTTC
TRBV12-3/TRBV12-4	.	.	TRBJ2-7	CASRRGGRPYEQYF	TGTGCCAGCAGGCGGGGTGGGCGTCCCTACGAGCAGTACTTC
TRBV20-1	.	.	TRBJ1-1	CSARDGPLNTEAFF	TGCAGTGCTAGAGATGGCCCACTGAACACTGAAGCTTTCTTT
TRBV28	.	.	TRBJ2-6	CASSFNGLHPRSGANVLTF	TGTGCCAGCAGTTTTAACGGCCTCCACCCTAGGTCTGGGGCCAACGTCCTGACTTTC
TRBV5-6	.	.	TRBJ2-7	CASSWDDGYEQYF	TGTGCCAGCAGCTGGGACGACGGCTACGAGCAGTACTTC
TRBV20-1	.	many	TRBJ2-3	CSQGSHTDTQYF	TGCAGTCAGGGCAGCCACACAGATACGCAGTATTTT
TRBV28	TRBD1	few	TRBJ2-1	CASSSPGGSEQFF	TGTGCCAGCAGTTCCCCAGGGGGAAGTGAGCAGTTCTTC
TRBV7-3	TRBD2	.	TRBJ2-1	CASSSLGGTYNEQFF	TGTGCCAGCAGTTCACTCGGGGGGACCTACAATGAGCAGTTCTTC
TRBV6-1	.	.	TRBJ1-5	CASSASTDNQPQHF	TGTGCCAGCAGCGCCTCGACAGACAATCAGCCCCAGCATTTT
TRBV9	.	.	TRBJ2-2	CASSVALGTGELFF	TGTGCCAGCAGCGTAGCCCTGGGTACCGGGGAGCTGTTTTTT
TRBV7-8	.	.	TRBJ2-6	CASSLADSGDNVLTF	TGTGCCAGCAGCTTAGCGGACTCTGGGGACAACGTCCTGACTTTC
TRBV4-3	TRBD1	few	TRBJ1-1	CASSQAGQGFTGYTEAFF	TGCGCCAGCAGCCAAGCGGGACAGGGTTTTACGGGGTACACTGAAGCTTTCTTT
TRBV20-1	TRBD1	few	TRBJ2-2	CSARAGQKVITGELFF	TGCAGTGCTAGAGCGGGACAGAAAGTTATTACCGGGGAGCTGTTTTTT
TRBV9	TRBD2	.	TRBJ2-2	CASSARTSGVTGELFF	TGTGCCAGCAGCGCCCGGACTAGCGGGGTCACCGGGGAGCTGTTTTTT
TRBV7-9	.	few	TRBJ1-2	CASSFVLPGGGCTF	TGTGCCAGCAGCTTCGTGCTCCCGGGTGGTGGCTGCACCTTC
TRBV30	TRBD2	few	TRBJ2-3	CAWSVLTGGTQYF	TGTGCCTGGAGTGTACTAACGGGGGGAACGCAGTATTTT
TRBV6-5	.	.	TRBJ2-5	CASSYRTSKGGETQYF	TGTGCCAGCAGTTACCGCACCTCTAAGGGGGGAGAGACCCAGTACTTC
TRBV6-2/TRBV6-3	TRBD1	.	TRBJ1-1	CASSWRGLAEAFF	TGTGCCAGCAGTTGGAGGGGGCTAGCTGAAGCTTTCTTT
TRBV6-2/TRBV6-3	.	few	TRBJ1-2	CASNDRPYGYTF	TGTGCCAGCAACGACAGGCCCTATGGCTACACCTTC
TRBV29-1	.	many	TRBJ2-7	CSAQSRVSYEQYF	TGCAGCGCCCAAAGCAGGGTATCCTACGAGCAGTACTTC
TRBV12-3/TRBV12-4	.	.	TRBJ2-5	CASSAYYGETQYF	TGTGCCAGCAGTGCCTATTACGGAGAGACCCAGTACTTC
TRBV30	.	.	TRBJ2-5	CAWSAGERETQYF	TGTGCCTGGAGTGCAGGGGAACGAGAGACCCAGTACTTC